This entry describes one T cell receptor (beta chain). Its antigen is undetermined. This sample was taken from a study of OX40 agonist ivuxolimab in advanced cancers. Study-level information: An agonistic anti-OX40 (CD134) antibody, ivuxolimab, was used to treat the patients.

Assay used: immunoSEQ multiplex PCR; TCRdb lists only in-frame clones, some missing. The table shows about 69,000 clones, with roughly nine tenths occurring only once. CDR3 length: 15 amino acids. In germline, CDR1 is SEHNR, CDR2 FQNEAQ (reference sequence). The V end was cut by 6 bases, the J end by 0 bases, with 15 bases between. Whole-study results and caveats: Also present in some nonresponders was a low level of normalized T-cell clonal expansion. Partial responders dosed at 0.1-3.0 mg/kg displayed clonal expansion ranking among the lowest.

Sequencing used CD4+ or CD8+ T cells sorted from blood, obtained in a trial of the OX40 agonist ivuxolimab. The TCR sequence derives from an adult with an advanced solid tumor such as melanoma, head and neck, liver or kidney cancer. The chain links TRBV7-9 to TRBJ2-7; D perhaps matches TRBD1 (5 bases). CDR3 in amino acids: CASSWIQGYSYEQYF. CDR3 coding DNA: TGTGCCAGCAGTTGGATTCAGGGTTACTCCTACGAGCAGTACTTC.